The entry that follows covers one TCR beta chain sequence. The sample belongs to a study of blood T cell repertoires in COVID-19. About the study: Samples taken during acute and convalescent COVID-19 were collected in the United States, Italy and Spain. T cells, B-cell-depleted T cells, or PBMCs supplied cDNA or gDNA.

The CDR3 consists of 16 residues. Germline V gives CDR1 SGHDT, CDR2 YYEEEE. J gave up 3 bases and V 3 bases, and 9 bases lay outside the gene matches. Authors' processing steps: Reference gene primer amplification yielded estimated nucleated cell counts. Generated by immunoSEQ multiplex PCR, the TCRdb table keeps only in-frame clones and is missing some. V and J calls and clone size are as listed in that table; D and trimming were resolved from the DNA. The sample has approximately 150,000 clones, just over 85% seen once. The chain recombines TRBV5-6 with TRBJ2-5; 9 bases fit TRBD1. This TCR was recovered from a woman between 55 and 75 years old with acute or convalescent COVID-19. The sequenced sample was peripheral blood. The CDR3 DNA reads TGTGCCAGCAGCTCGTGGACAGGGGAGAACGAAGAGACCCAGTACTTC. Translating it yields CASSSWTGENEETQYF.